This is a list of T cell receptor beta chains from one sample in a study of T cell repertoires in cytomegalovirus infection. These TCRs' antigens remain unknown. TCRdb processed the reads anew with MiXCR; each CDR3 protein has one entry. The data show hundreds of thousands of distinct CDR3 sequences, roughly 42% seen once. The sequenced sample was cultured PBMCs, obtained from culture after CMV antigen stimulation. All receptors derive from a human donor in good health (CMV status not recorded). Some clones in this sample may be carry-over from other donors' samples. The CDR3 runs from the conserved cysteine through the conserved F or W. The D gene is left open where the match is weak. The size field is filled for only some rows; it gives once, few, many or a size class.

D gene: -
clone size: -
V gene: TRBV29-1
J gene: TRBJ2-1
CDR3 length: 13
CDR3 DNA: TGCAGCGCCGCCCCCAGCTCCTACAATGAGCAGTTCTTC
CDR3 protein: CSAAPSSYNEQFF

D gene: -
clone size: -
V gene: TRBV7-9
J gene: TRBJ2-1
CDR3 length: 12
CDR3 DNA: TGTGCCAGCAGCCCCTGGACTTATGAGCAGTTCTTC
CDR3 protein: CASSPWTYEQFF

D gene: -
clone size: few
V gene: TRBV4-1
J gene: TRBJ1-2
CDR3 length: 17
CDR3 DNA: TGCGCCAGCAGCCAAGATGGGCAGGGGCTCGCGAGCTATGGCTACACCTTC
CDR3 protein: CASSQDGQGLASYGYTF

D gene: -
clone size: -
V gene: TRBV19
J gene: TRBJ1-5
CDR3 length: 16
CDR3 DNA: TGTGCCAGTTCTCCTTACGGGCGACAGGGCAATCAGCCCCAGCATTTT
CDR3 protein: CASSPYGRQGNQPQHF

D gene: -
clone size: -
V gene: TRBV7-2
J gene: TRBJ2-7
CDR3 length: 15
CDR3 DNA: TGTGCCAGCAGCTTAGTACGGGTTGGGGCTCCCGAGCAGTACTTC
CDR3 protein: CASSLVRVGAPEQYF

D gene: TRBD1
clone size: few
V gene: TRBV6-5
J gene: TRBJ1-6
CDR3 length: 17
CDR3 DNA: TGTGCCAGCAGTTACTCAAGTGGACAGGGCCGAAATTCACCCCTCCACTTT
CDR3 protein: CASSYSSGQGRNSPLHF

D gene: -
clone size: many
V gene: TRBV7-2
J gene: TRBJ2-1
CDR3 length: 12
CDR3 DNA: TGTGCCAGCAGCTTAGATAGTGATGAGCAGTTCTTC
CDR3 protein: CASSLDSDEQFF

D gene: TRBD1
clone size: once
V gene: TRBV6-6
J gene: TRBJ2-7
CDR3 length: 13
CDR3 DNA: TGTGCCAGCAGTTACGCGACAGGGAACGAGCAGTACTTC
CDR3 protein: CASSYATGNEQYF

D gene: -
clone size: -
V gene: TRBV7-2
J gene: TRBJ2-2
CDR3 length: 15
CDR3 DNA: TGTGCCAGCAGCTTAGCGCGGCGGGCCACCGGGGAGCTGTTTTTT
CDR3 protein: CASSLARRATGELFF

D gene: -
clone size: -
V gene: TRBV12-5
J gene: TRBJ2-2
CDR3 length: 16
CDR3 DNA: TGTGCTAGTGGTTTGGGCCTGGAGGGACCCACCGGGGAGCTGTTTTTT
CDR3 protein: CASGLGLEGPTGELFF

D gene: -
clone size: many
V gene: TRBV7-2
J gene: TRBJ2-7
CDR3 length: 13
CDR3 DNA: TGTGCCAGCAGCTTAGCCCGGGGTTACGAGCAGTACTTC
CDR3 protein: CASSLARGYEQYF

D gene: -
clone size: few
V gene: TRBV7-9
J gene: TRBJ1-1
CDR3 length: 13
CDR3 DNA: TGTGCCAGCAGCTCACCCTTCGTTACTGAAGCTTTCTTT
CDR3 protein: CASSSPFVTEAFF

D gene: -
clone size: once
V gene: TRBV28
J gene: TRBJ2-7
CDR3 length: 11
CDR3 DNA: TGTGCCAGCAGTGTAGACAGGAACCGTACCTTC
CDR3 protein: CASSVDRNRTF

D gene: TRBD2
clone size: -
V gene: TRBV7-2
J gene: TRBJ2-3
CDR3 length: 14
CDR3 DNA: TGTGCCAGCAGCAATAGCGGGGGGGCGGATACGCAGTATTTT
CDR3 protein: CASSNSGGADTQYF

D gene: -
clone size: -
V gene: TRBV6-1
J gene: TRBJ2-3
CDR3 length: 14
CDR3 DNA: TGTGCCAGTAGGGTCGGGGCCGTGACAGATACGCAGTATTTT
CDR3 protein: CASRVGAVTDTQYF

D gene: -
clone size: -
V gene: TRBV7-6
J gene: TRBJ2-1
CDR3 length: 17
CDR3 DNA: TGTGCCAGCAGCTTAGTAGGGGGAGGTAACTCCTACAATGAGCAGTTCTTC
CDR3 protein: CASSLVGGGNSYNEQFF

D gene: -
clone size: few
V gene: TRBV5-4
J gene: TRBJ2-5
CDR3 length: 14
CDR3 DNA: TGTGCCAGCAGCCAACGCCAAGGACAAGAGACCCAGTACTTC
CDR3 protein: CASSQRQGQETQYF

D gene: TRBD2
clone size: -
V gene: TRBV12-3/TRBV12-4
J gene: TRBJ2-5
CDR3 length: 16
CDR3 DNA: TGTGCCAGCAGTTTCGGCGGGGGACGAGTCCGGGAGACCCAGTACTTC
CDR3 protein: CASSFGGGRVRETQYF

D gene: -
clone size: -
V gene: TRBV6-6
J gene: TRBJ2-5
CDR3 length: 12
CDR3 DNA: TGTGCCACCGGACAGCTAAGGGAGACCCAGTACTTC
CDR3 protein: CATGQLRETQYF

D gene: -
clone size: -
V gene: TRBV5-6
J gene: TRBJ1-2
CDR3 length: 12
CDR3 DNA: TGTGCCAGCAGCCCTGACAGTCATGGCTACACCTTC
CDR3 protein: CASSPDSHGYTF

D gene: -
clone size: few
V gene: TRBV6-2/TRBV6-3
J gene: TRBJ1-5
CDR3 length: 14
CDR3 DNA: TGTGCCAGCAGCGCACGGGCCCAAGCGGAGCCCCAGCATTTT
CDR3 protein: CASSARAQAEPQHF

D gene: -
clone size: few
V gene: TRBV19
J gene: TRBJ2-5
CDR3 length: 14
CDR3 DNA: TGTGCCAGTAGTCGGGTCGGGATCCAAGAGACCCAGTACTTC
CDR3 protein: CASSRVGIQETQYF

D gene: TRBD1
clone size: -
V gene: TRBV7-6
J gene: TRBJ2-7
CDR3 length: 17
CDR3 DNA: TGTGCCAGCAGCCCTCTAATCCCCGGGACAGGTGCCTACGAGCAGTACTTC
CDR3 protein: CASSPLIPGTGAYEQYF

D gene: TRBD1
clone size: -
V gene: TRBV27
J gene: TRBJ2-1
CDR3 length: 16
CDR3 DNA: TGTGCCAGCAGTCTCTATACAGGGGGAAGGGGCAATGAGCAGTTCTTC
CDR3 protein: CASSLYTGGRGNEQFF

D gene: -
clone size: -
V gene: TRBV7-6
J gene: TRBJ2-1
CDR3 length: 12
CDR3 DNA: TGTGCCAGCGGGAACGGGGCCCATGAGCAGTTCTTC
CDR3 protein: CASGNGAHEQFF

D gene: -
clone size: many
V gene: TRBV9
J gene: TRBJ2-3
CDR3 length: 11
CDR3 DNA: TGTGCCAGCAGCGTAGCTGATACGCAGTATTTT
CDR3 protein: CASSVADTQYF

D gene: TRBD2
clone size: -
V gene: TRBV2
J gene: TRBJ2-1
CDR3 length: 19
CDR3 DNA: TGTGCCAGCAGGAGCCTTGGGGGACTAGCCCAAAGCTCCTACAATGAGCAGTTCTTC
CDR3 protein: CASRSLGGLAQSSYNEQFF

D gene: TRBD2
clone size: few
V gene: TRBV7-2
J gene: TRBJ2-7
CDR3 length: 14
CDR3 DNA: TGTGCCAGCAGCTTAGTTATAGCGGGATTCGAGCAGTACTTC
CDR3 protein: CASSLVIAGFEQYF

D gene: -
clone size: -
V gene: TRBV19
J gene: TRBJ1-5
CDR3 length: 15
CDR3 DNA: TGTGCCAGTAGTATCAATATCTATAGCAATCAGCCCCAGCATTTT
CDR3 protein: CASSINIYSNQPQHF

D gene: -
clone size: -
V gene: TRBV2
J gene: TRBJ2-5
CDR3 length: 15
CDR3 DNA: TGTGCCAGCAGCGAGGATCCCGGGACTCAGGAGACCCAGTACTTC
CDR3 protein: CASSEDPGTQETQYF

D gene: -
clone size: few
V gene: TRBV6-1
J gene: TRBJ2-3
CDR3 length: 13
CDR3 DNA: TGTGCCAGCAGTGGTACTAGCAGCGATACGCAGTATTTT
CDR3 protein: CASSGTSSDTQYF

D gene: TRBD2
clone size: few
V gene: TRBV7-8
J gene: TRBJ2-7
CDR3 length: 15
CDR3 DNA: TGTGCCAGCAGCTTCTGGCGGGAGACATCCTACGAGCAGTACTTC
CDR3 protein: CASSFWRETSYEQYF

D gene: -
clone size: -
V gene: TRBV12-3/TRBV12-4
J gene: TRBJ2-2
CDR3 length: 16
CDR3 DNA: TGTGCCAGCAGTTCCCACACAGAGGTGCTCACCGGGGAGCTGTTTTTT
CDR3 protein: CASSSHTEVLTGELFF

D gene: -
clone size: -
V gene: TRBV5-1
J gene: TRBJ2-7
CDR3 length: 14
CDR3 DNA: TGCGCCAGCAGCTCCACCCTAGATTCCTACGAGCAGTACTTC
CDR3 protein: CASSSTLDSYEQYF

D gene: -
clone size: -
V gene: TRBV12-3/TRBV12-4
J gene: TRBJ1-3
CDR3 length: 14
CDR3 DNA: TGTGCCAGCAGCCCCACAGGGTTTGGAAACACCATATATTTT
CDR3 protein: CASSPTGFGNTIYF

D gene: TRBD2
clone size: few
V gene: TRBV5-4
J gene: TRBJ2-3
CDR3 length: 14
CDR3 DNA: TGTGCCAGCAGTAAGCGGGAGGGCACAGATACGCAGTATTTT
CDR3 protein: CASSKREGTDTQYF

D gene: -
clone size: -
V gene: TRBV11-2
J gene: TRBJ2-3
CDR3 length: 16
CDR3 DNA: TGTGCCAGCAGCTTAGAAGGACTGTCTAGCACAGATACGCAGTATTTT
CDR3 protein: CASSLEGLSSTDTQYF

D gene: -
clone size: -
V gene: TRBV11-2
J gene: TRBJ2-7
CDR3 length: 15
CDR3 DNA: TGTGCCAGCAGCTTACGACAGCGGCTCTCCTACGAGCAGTACTTC
CDR3 protein: CASSLRQRLSYEQYF

D gene: -
clone size: few
V gene: TRBV7-6
J gene: TRBJ2-2
CDR3 length: 14
CDR3 DNA: TGTGCCAGCAGCTTCGGGGTGAACACCGGGGAGCTGTTTTTT
CDR3 protein: CASSFGVNTGELFF

D gene: -
clone size: few
V gene: TRBV7-2
J gene: TRBJ2-1
CDR3 length: 12
CDR3 DNA: TGTGCCAGCAGCGCAGGACTAACGAAGGGGTTCTTC
CDR3 protein: CASSAGLTKGFF

D gene: TRBD2
clone size: once
V gene: TRBV6-6
J gene: TRBJ2-3
CDR3 length: 15
CDR3 DNA: TGTGCCAGCAGAATGGCGGGGGGGCTTACAGATACGCAGTATTTT
CDR3 protein: CASRMAGGLTDTQYF

D gene: -
clone size: few
V gene: TRBV7-2
J gene: TRBJ2-7
CDR3 length: 16
CDR3 DNA: TGTGCCAGCAGCTTAGGGGGGGCCGCTGCCGCGGGGGAGCAGTACTTC
CDR3 protein: CASSLGGAAAAGEQYF

D gene: TRBD2
clone size: -
V gene: TRBV19
J gene: TRBJ2-1
CDR3 length: 16
CDR3 DNA: TGTGCCAGTAGTCTTTGGACTAGCGGGATGGTACATGAGCAGTTCTTC
CDR3 protein: CASSLWTSGMVHEQFF

D gene: TRBD2
clone size: -
V gene: TRBV29-1
J gene: TRBJ2-3
CDR3 length: 15
CDR3 DNA: TGCAGCGTTGAAACCCTAGCGGGAACGGGAGATACGCAGTATTTT
CDR3 protein: CSVETLAGTGDTQYF

D gene: -
clone size: -
V gene: TRBV10-3
J gene: TRBJ2-3
CDR3 length: 12
CDR3 DNA: TGTGCCATCAGTGGGGAGTCAGATACGCAGTATTTT
CDR3 protein: CAISGESDTQYF

D gene: -
clone size: few
V gene: TRBV2
J gene: TRBJ2-5
CDR3 length: 12
CDR3 DNA: TGTGCCAGCAGTGAAGTAAGGGAGACCCAGTACTTC
CDR3 protein: CASSEVRETQYF

D gene: TRBD1
clone size: -
V gene: TRBV11-2
J gene: TRBJ2-5
CDR3 length: 14
CDR3 DNA: TGTGCCAGCAGCCGCTGGGACAGGCAAGAGACCCAGTACTTC
CDR3 protein: CASSRWDRQETQYF

D gene: TRBD2
clone size: -
V gene: TRBV7-6
J gene: TRBJ2-1
CDR3 length: 15
CDR3 DNA: TGTGCCAGCAGCTCCAGTTGGGGACTACTCAATGAGCAGTTCTTC
CDR3 protein: CASSSSWGLLNEQFF

D gene: TRBD1
clone size: -
V gene: TRBV12-3/TRBV12-4
J gene: TRBJ2-1
CDR3 length: 21
CDR3 DNA: TGTGCCAGCAGTCGGACAGGGGGAGAAAAGTCCCCCAGAAGGGCCTACAATGAGCAGTTCTTC
CDR3 protein: CASSRTGGEKSPRRAYNEQFF

D gene: -
clone size: -
V gene: TRBV12-3/TRBV12-4
J gene: TRBJ1-4
CDR3 length: 14
CDR3 DNA: TGTGCCAGCAGAATGGGAGGGATTAATGAAAAACTGTTTTTT
CDR3 protein: CASRMGGINEKLFF

D gene: TRBD2
clone size: few
V gene: TRBV7-6
J gene: TRBJ2-5
CDR3 length: 15
CDR3 DNA: TGTGCCAGCAGCCCCAGCGGGGGGATCCAAGAGACCCAGTACTTC
CDR3 protein: CASSPSGGIQETQYF

D gene: TRBD1
clone size: few
V gene: TRBV6-6
J gene: TRBJ2-1
CDR3 length: 17
CDR3 DNA: TGTGCCAGCAGTTACTCCAGGACAGGGAGCTCCTACAATGAGCAGTTCTTC
CDR3 protein: CASSYSRTGSSYNEQFF

D gene: TRBD2
clone size: many
V gene: TRBV7-2
J gene: TRBJ2-7
CDR3 length: 15
CDR3 DNA: TGTGCCAGCAGCTCGAGACTAGCGGGAAACTACGAGCAGTACTTC
CDR3 protein: CASSSRLAGNYEQYF

D gene: -
clone size: -
V gene: TRBV7-6
J gene: TRBJ1-2
CDR3 length: 14
CDR3 DNA: TGTGCCAGCAGCTTAGCGGCAGGGAAGGGTGGCTACACCTTC
CDR3 protein: CASSLAAGKGGYTF

D gene: TRBD2
clone size: -
V gene: TRBV5-3
J gene: TRBJ2-2
CDR3 length: 16
CDR3 DNA: TGTGCCAGCAGCTCAAGACTAGCTTATAATGCCGGGGAGCTGTTTTTT
CDR3 protein: CASSSRLAYNAGELFF

D gene: TRBD2
clone size: -
V gene: TRBV6-6
J gene: TRBJ2-5
CDR3 length: 16
CDR3 DNA: TGTGCCAGCAGTTACTCGGTTCCTAGCGGCGCACAGACCCAGTACTTC
CDR3 protein: CASSYSVPSGAQTQYF

D gene: -
clone size: -
V gene: TRBV6-2/TRBV6-3
J gene: TRBJ2-4
CDR3 length: 11
CDR3 DNA: TGTGCCAGCAGCCGGCGGGACATTCAGTACTTC
CDR3 protein: CASSRRDIQYF

D gene: -
clone size: -
V gene: TRBV5-3
J gene: TRBJ1-5
CDR3 length: 13
CDR3 DNA: TGTGCCAGCTGGGACGGGTCAAATCAGCCCCAGCATTTT
CDR3 protein: CASWDGSNQPQHF

D gene: -
clone size: few
V gene: TRBV7-8
J gene: TRBJ2-3
CDR3 length: 17
CDR3 DNA: TGTGCCAGCAGCTTATCTAGGTCGGGAGAAGATCCAGATACGCAGTATTTT
CDR3 protein: CASSLSRSGEDPDTQYF

D gene: TRBD2
clone size: few
V gene: TRBV12-3/TRBV12-4
J gene: TRBJ2-3
CDR3 length: 12
CDR3 DNA: TGTGCCAGCAGTTTTAGCGGGGGGGAATTGGCATTT
CDR3 protein: CASSFSGGELAF